The T cell receptor beta chain under discussion was sequenced for a study of early T cells in non-severe SARS-CoV-2 infection. Study summary: It was bulk RNA from unsorted whole blood that was sequenced, and the chains were unpaired. General study results and limits: Matching with VDJdb favored anti-spike CD8 responses (missing private and CD4 specificities).

Losses at the gene ends were 8 bases for V and 10 bases for J; bases not matched to a gene: 16. This CDR3 is built from 15 residues. Germline loops: CDR1 SGHVS, CDR2 FQNEAQ. This clonotype was picked up many times. Its matching antigen is unknown. Separate cDNA molecules each had unique molecular identifiers attached to them. Each CDR3 protein gets one entry after TCRdb re-called the 5' RACE reads with MiXCR. This sample has 20,000 to 25,000 distinct CDR3 sequences, with 3% to 4.5% found just once. V is TRBV7-8 and J is TRBJ2-1; 8 bases fit TRBD2. Sequencing was done on a sample of whole blood. The sequence was collected from an adult who was a healthcare worker with PCR-confirmed SARS-CoV-2 infection or an uninfected control (not recorded which). The CDR3 sequence: CASAEPGLGSGEQFF. The CDR3 coding sequence is TGTGCCAGCGCCGAACCGGGACTAGGTAGCGGAGAGCAGTTCTTC.